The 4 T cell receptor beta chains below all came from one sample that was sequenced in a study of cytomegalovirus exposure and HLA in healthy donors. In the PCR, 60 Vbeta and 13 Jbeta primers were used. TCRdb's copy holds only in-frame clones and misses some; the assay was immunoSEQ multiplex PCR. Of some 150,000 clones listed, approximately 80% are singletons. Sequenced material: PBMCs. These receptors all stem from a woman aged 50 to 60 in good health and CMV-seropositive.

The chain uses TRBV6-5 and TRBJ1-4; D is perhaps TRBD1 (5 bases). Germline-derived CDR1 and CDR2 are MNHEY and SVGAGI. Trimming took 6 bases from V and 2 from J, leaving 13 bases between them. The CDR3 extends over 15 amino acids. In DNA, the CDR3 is TGTGCCAGCAGACCCTGGGGGGATACTAATGAAAAACTGTTTTTT. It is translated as CASRPWGDTNEKLFF.

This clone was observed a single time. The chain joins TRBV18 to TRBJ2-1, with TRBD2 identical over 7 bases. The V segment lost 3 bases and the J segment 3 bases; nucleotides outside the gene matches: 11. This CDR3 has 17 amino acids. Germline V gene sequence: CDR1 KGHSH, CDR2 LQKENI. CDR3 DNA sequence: TGTGCCAGCTCACCGCTAGGTACGGGAGGTTTCTACAATGAGCAGTTCTTC. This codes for CASSPLGTGGFYNEQFF.

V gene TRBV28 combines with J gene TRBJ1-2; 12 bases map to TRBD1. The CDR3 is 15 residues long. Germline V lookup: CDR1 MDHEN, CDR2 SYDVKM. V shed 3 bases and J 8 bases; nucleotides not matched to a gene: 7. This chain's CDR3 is CASSLRGQGARGYTF. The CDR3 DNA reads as TGTGCCAGCAGTTTGAGGGGACAGGGGGCCAGAGGCTACACCTTC.

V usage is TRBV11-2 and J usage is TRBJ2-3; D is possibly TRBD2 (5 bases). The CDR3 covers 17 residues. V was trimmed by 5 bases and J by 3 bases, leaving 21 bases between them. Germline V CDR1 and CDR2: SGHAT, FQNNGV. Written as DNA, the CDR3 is TGTGCCAGCAGCCCCAACCCGCGGGCAGCATTGACAGATACGCAGTATTTT. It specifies CASSPNPRAALTDTQYF.